This T cell receptor beta chain emerged from a study of T cell responses to AZD1222 COVID-19 vaccine. V was clipped by 8 bases and J by 2 bases, with 17 bases between them. CDR3 length: 15 amino acids. From germline, CDR1 is MRHNA and CDR2 SNTAGT. Sequenced by immunoSEQ multiplex PCR; TCRdb stores in-frame clones only, minus some. Here the sample spans 110,000 to 150,000 clones, around 91% being singletons. This chain links TRBV6-4 with TRBJ2-3; weak D call: TRBD1 (6 bases). This sequence originates from an adult in good health. This material consisted of peripheral blood, taken on day 0 of AZD1222 vaccination. CDR3 amino acids: CASSPGEEDTDTQYF. CDR3 coding DNA: TGTGCCAGCTCCCCAGGGGAAGAGGACACAGATACGCAGTATTTT.